The source of this T cell receptor (beta chain) is a study of blood T cell repertoires in COVID-19. Study summary: PBMCs, B-cell-depleted T cells, or T cells were the source of the cDNA or gDNA that made up the material.

This clone has more than one count but fewer than ten. Recruited during active infection, patients (from Seattle) were subsequently followed longitudinally. Libraries were prepared by immunoSEQ multiplex PCR; TCRdb keeps only in-frame clonotypes and omits some of them. The sample has some 230,000 clones, 85% to 90% seen once. This CDR3 comprises 18 residues. Germline lookup yields CDR1 MNHNS and CDR2 SASEGT. With 1 base clipped from V and 6 bases from J, the junction kept 12 bases outside the gene matches. Sequenced: peripheral blood. V is TRBV6-1 and J is TRBJ2-3; 11 positions agree with TRBD1. The clonotype comes from a woman in her 50s with COVID-19, enrolled during active disease. CDR3 bases: TGTGCCAGCAGTGAAGGGCTTTTGGACAGGGGGCGTGGGGATACGCAGTATTTT. This encodes CASSEGLLDRGRGDTQYF.